The entry below gives a single T cell receptor (beta chain) sequence along with its context. The antigen is unknown. The sample is drawn from a study of T-cell reconstitution after alpha-beta-depleted transplantation in children. Broader study findings: Reportedly, only several hundred clones from non-depleted graft cells drove alpha-beta T-cell counts at about two months.

The V gene's germline CDR1 is SEHNR and CDR2 FQNEAQ (reference sequence). The CDR3 extends over 13 amino acids. V lost 2 bases to trimming and J lost 7 bases, with 12 bases between them. Preparation of the TCRbeta library was carried out with unique molecular identifiers. TCRdb itself ran the PCR reads through MiXCR, one entry per CDR3 protein. The sample holds 200,000 to 300,000 distinct CDR3 sequences, roughly 24% seen once. The chain links TRBV7-9 to TRBJ2-7; no clear D. The starting material was PBMCs, obtained before TCRalphabeta/CD19-depleted stem cell transplant. The sequence was obtained from a girl aged 2-9 years with Fanconi anemia, due to receive a stem cell transplant. The CDR3 loop is CASSLTMVTEQYF. CDR3 nucleotide sequence: TGTGCCAGCAGCTTAACTATGGTTACTGAGCAGTACTTC.